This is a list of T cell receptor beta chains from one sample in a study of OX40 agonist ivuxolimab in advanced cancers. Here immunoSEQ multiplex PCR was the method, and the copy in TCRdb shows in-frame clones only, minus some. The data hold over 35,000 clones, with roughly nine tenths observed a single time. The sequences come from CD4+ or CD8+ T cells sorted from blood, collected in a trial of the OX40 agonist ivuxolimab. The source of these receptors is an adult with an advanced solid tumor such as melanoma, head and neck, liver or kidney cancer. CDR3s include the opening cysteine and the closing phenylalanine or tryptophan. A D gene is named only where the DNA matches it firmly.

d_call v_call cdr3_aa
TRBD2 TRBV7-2 CASSVTSGTYNEQFF
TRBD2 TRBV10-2 CASAGLAGVSYEQYF
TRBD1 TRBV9 CASSAPGTGGVLNTEAFF
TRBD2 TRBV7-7 CASSRLAGDPGELFF
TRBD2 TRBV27 CASSLQAGKETQYF
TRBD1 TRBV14 CASSYLQGVQETQYF
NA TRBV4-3 CASSQDRGSGELFF
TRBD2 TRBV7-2 CASSLGTSGGDEQYF
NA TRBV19 CASSIGGGGPQETQYF
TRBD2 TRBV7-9 CASSLITAGALGETQYF
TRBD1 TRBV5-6 CASSPETGLDTQYF
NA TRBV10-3 CAISEPALGGNQPQHF
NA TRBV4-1 CASSHLSREGYTF
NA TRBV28 CASRDRNYGYTF
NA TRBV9 CASSVGWDSNYEQYF
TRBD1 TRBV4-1 CASSRTGTGGDIQYF
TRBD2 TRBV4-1 CASSLSGGPYNEQFF
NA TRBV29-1 CSVGGASLDGYTF
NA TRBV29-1 CSVGHTGNYGYTF
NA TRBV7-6 CASSLQGGGTDTQYF
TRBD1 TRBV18 CASSPSNRGTETQYF
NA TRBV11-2 CASIAEETDTQYF
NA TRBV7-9 CASSFGGVGTYNSPLHF
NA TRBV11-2 CASSIGRSGASNTGELFF
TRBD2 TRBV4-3 CASSQGAGGHDEQYF
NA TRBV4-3 CASSQGTTDTQYF
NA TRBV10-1 CASLEGQAYEQYF
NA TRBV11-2 CASSPQGGETQYF
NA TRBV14 CASSQDGPGDGYTF
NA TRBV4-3 CASSQGGAVNEQFF
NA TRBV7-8 CASSLSQGEAFF
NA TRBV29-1 CSVEDIGAPSLVTDTQYF
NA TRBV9 CASSVGSNQPQHF
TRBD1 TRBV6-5 CASSLGQGSYEQYF
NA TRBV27 CASSLSAGYTDTQYF
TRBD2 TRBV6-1 CASSEAWRGGPYEQYF
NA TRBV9 CASSVAGDDYEQYF
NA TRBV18 CASSSRQGVFYEQYF